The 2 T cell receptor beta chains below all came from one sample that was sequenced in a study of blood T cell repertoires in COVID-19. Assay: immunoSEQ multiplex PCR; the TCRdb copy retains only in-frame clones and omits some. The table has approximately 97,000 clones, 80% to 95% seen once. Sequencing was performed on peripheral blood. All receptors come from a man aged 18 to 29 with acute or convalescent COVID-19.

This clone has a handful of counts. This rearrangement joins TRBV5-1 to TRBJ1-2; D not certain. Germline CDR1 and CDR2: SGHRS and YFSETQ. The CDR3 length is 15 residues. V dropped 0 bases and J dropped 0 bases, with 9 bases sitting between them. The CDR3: CASSLGQQANYGYTF. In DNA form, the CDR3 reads TGCGCCAGCAGCTTGGGGCAACAAGCTAACTATGGCTACACCTTC.

In DNA form, the CDR3 reads TGTGCCAGCAGCCGCCGACTAGCGGGGATCCAAGAGACCCAGTACTTC. As protein: CASSRRLAGIQETQYF. V gene TRBV6-2 or TRBV6-3 combines with J gene TRBJ2-5; TRBD2 matches 11 bases. The V gene end was trimmed by 6 bases and the J gene end by 1 base; junction bases not matched to a gene: 7. Germline CDR1 is MNHEY and CDR2 is SVGEGT. The length of the CDR3 is 16 residues.